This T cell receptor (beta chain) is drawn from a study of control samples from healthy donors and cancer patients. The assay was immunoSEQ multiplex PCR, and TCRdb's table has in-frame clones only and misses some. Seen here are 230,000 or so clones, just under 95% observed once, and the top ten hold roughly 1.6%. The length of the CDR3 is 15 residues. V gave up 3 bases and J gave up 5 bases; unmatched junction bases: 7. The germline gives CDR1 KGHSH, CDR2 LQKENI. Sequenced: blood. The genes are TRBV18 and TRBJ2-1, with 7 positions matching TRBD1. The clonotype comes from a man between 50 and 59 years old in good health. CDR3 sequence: CASSPVRGPDNEQFF. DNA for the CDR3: TGTGCCAGCTCACCCGTTAGGGGGCCCGACAATGAGCAGTTCTTC. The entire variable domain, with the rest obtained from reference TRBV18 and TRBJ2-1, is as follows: NAGVMQNPRHLVRRRGQEARLRCSPMKGHSHVYWYRQLPEEGLKFMVYLQKENIIDESGMPKERFSAEFPKEGPSILRIQQVVRGDSAAYFCASSPVRGPDNEQFFGPGTRLTVL.